This T cell receptor beta chain was sequenced during a study of identical twins. General study points: Out-of-frame alpha sequences that twins shared showed excess low generation probability.

A note on this clonotype: Antigen: not known.

V shed 7 bases and J 0 bases; nucleotides not matched to a gene: 8. Per the germline V gene, CDR1 is SNHLY and CDR2 is FYNNEI. The CDR3 totals 16 residues. Template switching supplied a universal primer site; unique molecular identifiers were carried on the cDNA. Using its own MiXCR run on the 5' RACE reads, TCRdb lists one record per CDR3 protein. The sample lists about 890,000 distinct CDR3 sequences, over 9% occurring once. These data are also associated with another study on yellow fever vaccine responses in identical twins.

Sequencing was performed on PBMCs. This chain connects TRBV2 to TRBJ2-1; TRBD1 agrees at 8 bases. The source of this sequence is a woman aged 18-29 years in good health. CDR3 region: CASTLRQGLSYNEQFF. The CDR3 DNA is TGTGCCAGCACCCTAAGACAGGGGCTCTCCTACAATGAGCAGTTCTTC.